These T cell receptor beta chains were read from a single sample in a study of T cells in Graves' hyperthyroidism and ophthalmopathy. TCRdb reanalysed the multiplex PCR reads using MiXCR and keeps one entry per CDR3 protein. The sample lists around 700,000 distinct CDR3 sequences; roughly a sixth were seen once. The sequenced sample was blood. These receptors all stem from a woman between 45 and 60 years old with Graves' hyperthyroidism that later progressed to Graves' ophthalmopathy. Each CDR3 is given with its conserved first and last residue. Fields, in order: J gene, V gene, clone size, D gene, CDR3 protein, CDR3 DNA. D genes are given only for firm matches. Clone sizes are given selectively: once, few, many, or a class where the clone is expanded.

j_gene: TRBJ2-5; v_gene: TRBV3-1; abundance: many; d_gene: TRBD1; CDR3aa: CASSLPGQGSETQYF; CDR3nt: TGTGCCAGCAGCCTACCGGGACAGGGATCGGAGACCCAGTACTTC
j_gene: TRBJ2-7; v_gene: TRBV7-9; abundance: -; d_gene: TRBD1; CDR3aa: CDSSLYRDRGDEQYF; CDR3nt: TGTGACAGCAGCTTATATCGGGACAGGGGCGATGAGCAGTACTTC
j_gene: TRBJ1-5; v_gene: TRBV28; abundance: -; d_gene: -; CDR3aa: CASSLGAMGPQHF; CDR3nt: TGTGCCAGCAGCCTAGGCGCAATGGGGCCCCAGCATTTT
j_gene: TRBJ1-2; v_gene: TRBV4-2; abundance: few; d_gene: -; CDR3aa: CASSQEAGGFGYGYTF; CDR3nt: TGTGCCAGCAGCCAAGAGGCTGGGGGATTTGGCTATGGCTACACCTTC
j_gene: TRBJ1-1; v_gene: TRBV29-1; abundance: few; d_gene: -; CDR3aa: CSVADSWLGVGTEAFF; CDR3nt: TGCAGCGTCGCCGACAGTTGGTTGGGTGTAGGCACTGAAGCTTTCTTT
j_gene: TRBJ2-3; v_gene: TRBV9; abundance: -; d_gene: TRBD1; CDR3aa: CASSATGALTDTQYF; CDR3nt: TGTGCCAGCAGCGCGACAGGGGCCCTCACAGATACGCAGTATTTT
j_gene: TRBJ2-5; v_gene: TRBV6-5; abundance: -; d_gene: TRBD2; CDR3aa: CASSYVAGTETQYF; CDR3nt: TGTGCCAGCAGTTACGTAGCGGGGACAGAGACCCAGTACTTC
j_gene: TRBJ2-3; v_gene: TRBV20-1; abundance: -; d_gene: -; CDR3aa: CSARIAGTWATDTQYF; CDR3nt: TGCAGTGCTAGAATCGCGGGGACCTGGGCCACAGATACGCAGTATTTT
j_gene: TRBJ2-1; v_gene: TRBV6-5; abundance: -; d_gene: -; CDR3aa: CASSYEREGGVGEQFF; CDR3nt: TGTGCCAGCAGTTACGAGAGGGAGGGGGGGGTCGGTGAGCAGTTCTTC
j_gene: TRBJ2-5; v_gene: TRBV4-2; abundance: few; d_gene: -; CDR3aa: CASSQDKNKGEETQYF; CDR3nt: TGTGCCAGCAGCCAAGATAAGAATAAGGGGGAGGAGACCCAGTACTTC
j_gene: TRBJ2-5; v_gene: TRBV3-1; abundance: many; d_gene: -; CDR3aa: CASSQVLPRLGETQYF; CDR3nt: TGTGCCAGCAGCCAAGTCCTTCCAAGGCTGGGAGAGACCCAGTACTTC
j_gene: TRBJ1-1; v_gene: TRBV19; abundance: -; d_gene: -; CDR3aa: CASLKNTEAFF; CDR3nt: TGTGCCAGTCTAAAAAACACTGAAGCTTTCTTT
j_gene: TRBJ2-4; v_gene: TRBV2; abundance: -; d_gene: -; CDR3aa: CATQFSYIQYF; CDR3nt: TGTGCCACTCAGTTTTCGTACATTCAGTACTTC
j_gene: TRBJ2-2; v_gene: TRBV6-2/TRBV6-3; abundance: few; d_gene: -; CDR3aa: CASSYSIVGELFF; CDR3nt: TGTGCCAGCAGTTACTCGATCGTTGGGGAGCTGTTTTTT
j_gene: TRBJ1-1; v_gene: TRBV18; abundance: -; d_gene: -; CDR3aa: CVSSNNKDTEAFF; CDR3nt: TGTGTCAGCTCAAACAACAAGGACACTGAAGCTTTCTTT
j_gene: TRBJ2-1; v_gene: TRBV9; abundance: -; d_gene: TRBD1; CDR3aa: CASSSPRDRAYNEQFF; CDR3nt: TGTGCCAGCAGCTCCCCCCGGGACAGGGCCTACAATGAGCAGTTCTTC
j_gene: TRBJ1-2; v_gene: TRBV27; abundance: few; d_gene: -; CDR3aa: CASSLVTGDRRGYTF; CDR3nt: TGTGCCAGCAGTTTAGTGACAGGAGACCGTCGAGGCTACACCTTC
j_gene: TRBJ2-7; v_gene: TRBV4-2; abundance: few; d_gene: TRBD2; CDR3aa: CASSQAGGTYEQYF; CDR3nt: TGTGCCAGCAGCCAGGCGGGGGGTACCTACGAGCAGTACTTC
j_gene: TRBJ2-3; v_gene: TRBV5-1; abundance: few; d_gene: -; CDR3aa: CASSLATVSTDTQYF; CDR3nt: TGCGCCAGCAGCTTGGCCACGGTGAGCACAGATACGCAGTATTTT
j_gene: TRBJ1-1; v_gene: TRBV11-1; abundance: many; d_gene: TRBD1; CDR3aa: CASSTYRGNTEAFF; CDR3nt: TGTGCCAGCAGCACATACAGGGGAAACACTGAAGCTTTCTTT
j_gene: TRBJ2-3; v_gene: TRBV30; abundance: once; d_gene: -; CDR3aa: CAWSITGPTDTQYF; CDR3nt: TGTGCCTGGAGTATAACGGGGCCCACAGATACGCAGTATTTT
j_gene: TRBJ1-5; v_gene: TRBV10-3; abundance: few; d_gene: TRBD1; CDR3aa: CAISQGDNQPQHF; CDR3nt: TGTGCCATCAGTCAGGGGGACAATCAGCCCCAGCATTTT
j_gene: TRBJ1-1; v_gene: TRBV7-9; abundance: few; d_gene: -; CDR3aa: CASSLPAWGEKTEAFF; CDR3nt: TGTGCCAGCAGCTTACCCGCTTGGGGGGAGAAAACTGAAGCTTTCTTT
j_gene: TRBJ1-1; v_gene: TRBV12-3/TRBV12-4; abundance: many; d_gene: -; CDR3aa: CASSLVRGGGLGTEAFF; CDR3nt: TGTGCCAGCAGTTTAGTTCGAGGGGGGGGGCTTGGAACTGAAGCTTTCTTT
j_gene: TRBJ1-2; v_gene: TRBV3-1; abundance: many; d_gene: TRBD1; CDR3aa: CASSHLLGDRVYGYTF; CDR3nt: TGTGCCAGCAGCCACCTCCTGGGGGACAGGGTCTATGGCTACACCTTC
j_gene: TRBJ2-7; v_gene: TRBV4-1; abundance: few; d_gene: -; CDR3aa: CASSLRVEQAGEQYF; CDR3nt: TGCGCCAGCAGCCTACGCGTTGAGCAAGCCGGCGAGCAGTACTTC
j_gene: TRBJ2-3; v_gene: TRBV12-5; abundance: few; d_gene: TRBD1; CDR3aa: CASGWGTGRTDTQYF; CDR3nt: TGTGCTAGTGGTTGGGGGACAGGGCGCACAGATACGCAGTATTTT
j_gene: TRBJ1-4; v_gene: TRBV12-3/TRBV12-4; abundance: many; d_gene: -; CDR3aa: CASSTDTVNEKLFF; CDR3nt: TGTGCCAGCAGTACGGACACTGTTAATGAAAAACTGTTTTTT
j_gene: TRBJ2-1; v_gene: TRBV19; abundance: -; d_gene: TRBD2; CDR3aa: CASAGGALREQFF; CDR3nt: TGTGCCAGTGCCGGGGGGGCGCTCCGTGAGCAGTTCTTC
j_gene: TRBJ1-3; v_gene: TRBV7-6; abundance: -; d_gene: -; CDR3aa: CASSLAGSQGNTIYF; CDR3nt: TGTGCCAGCAGCTTAGCTGGAAGTCAGGGAAACACCATATATTTT
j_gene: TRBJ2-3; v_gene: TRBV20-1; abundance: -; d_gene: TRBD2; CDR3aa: CSASTLVAGSADTQYF; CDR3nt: TGCAGTGCTAGTACGTTGGTAGCGGGATCCGCAGATACGCAGTATTTT
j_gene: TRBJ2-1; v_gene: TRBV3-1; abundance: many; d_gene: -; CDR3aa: CASSQVRGHLDEQFF; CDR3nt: TGTGCCAGCAGCCAAGTGCGGGGGCATTTGGATGAGCAGTTCTTC
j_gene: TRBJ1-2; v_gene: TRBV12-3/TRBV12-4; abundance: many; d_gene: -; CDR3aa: CASTPGTVGVYGYTF; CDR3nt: TGTGCCAGCACCCCGGGGACGGTCGGAGTCTATGGCTACACCTTC
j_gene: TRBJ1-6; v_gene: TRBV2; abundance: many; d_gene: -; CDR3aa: CASYNTGPYNSPLHF; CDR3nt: TGTGCCAGCTATAATACAGGGCCGTATAATTCACCCCTCCACTTT
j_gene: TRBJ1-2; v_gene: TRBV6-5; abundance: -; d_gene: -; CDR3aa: CASSYGRTAYGYTF; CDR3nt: TGTGCCAGCAGTTACGGGCGGACCGCTTATGGCTACACCTTC
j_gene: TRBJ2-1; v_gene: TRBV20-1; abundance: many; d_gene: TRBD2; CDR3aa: CSANVFEVTSVDNEQFF; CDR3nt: TGCAGTGCAAATGTTTTCGAGGTTACTAGCGTGGACAATGAGCAGTTCTTC
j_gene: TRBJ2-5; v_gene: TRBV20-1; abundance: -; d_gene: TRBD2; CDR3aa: CSAILAGANQETQYF; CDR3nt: TGCAGTGCTATTCTAGCGGGGGCGAATCAAGAGACCCAGTACTTC
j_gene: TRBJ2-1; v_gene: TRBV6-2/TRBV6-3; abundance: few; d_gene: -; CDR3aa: CASSYYGFRASYNEQFF; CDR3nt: TGTGCCAGCAGTTACTACGGGTTCAGGGCCTCCTACAATGAGCAGTTCTTC
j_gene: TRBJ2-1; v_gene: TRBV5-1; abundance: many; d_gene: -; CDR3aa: CASSPTLGTSYEQFF; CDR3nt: TGCGCCAGCAGCCCGACCCTGGGGACGTCCTACGAGCAGTTCTTC
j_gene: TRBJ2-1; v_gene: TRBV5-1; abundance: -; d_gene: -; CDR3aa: CASSLSGTQSYNEQFF; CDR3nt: TGCGCCAGCAGCTTGAGTGGGACACAATCCTACAATGAGCAGTTCTTC
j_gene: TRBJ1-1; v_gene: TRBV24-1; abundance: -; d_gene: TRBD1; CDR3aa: CATSPGGARAFF; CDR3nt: TGTGCCACCAGTCCAGGGGGGGCGCGAGCTTTCTTT
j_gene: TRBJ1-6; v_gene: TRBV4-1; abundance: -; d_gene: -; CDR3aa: CASSPSGQRLDSPLHF; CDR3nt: TGCGCCAGCAGCCCCTCTGGACAGAGGTTGGACTCACCCCTCCACTTT
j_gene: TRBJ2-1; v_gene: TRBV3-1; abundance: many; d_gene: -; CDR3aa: CASSQGLANEQFF; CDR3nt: TGTGCCAGCAGCCAAGGACTGGCAAATGAGCAGTTCTTC